The subject of this entry is one T cell receptor (beta chain). Generated by immunoSEQ multiplex PCR, the TCRdb table keeps only in-frame clones and is missing some. The repertoire consists of roughly 94,000 clones, with 84% occurring once and the leading ten covering about 25%. This record belongs to a study of blood T cell repertoires in COVID-19. This clonotype was sampled from a man in his fifties or sixties with acute or convalescent COVID-19. Input material: peripheral blood.

Written as DNA, the CDR3 is TGTGCCAGCAGCCAAGTGAATTCGGGGTACTACGGAGAGGTGGAAGTTCTAGAGACCCAGTACTTC. Residues: CASSQVNSGYYGEVEVLETQYF. The gene calls are TRBV3-1 (or the pseudogene TRBV3-2) and TRBJ2-5; a weak D match, TRBD2 (5 bases). Germline-derived CDR1 and CDR2 are LGHDT and YNNKEL (reference sequence). V lost 1 base, J lost 4 bases, and 34 bases lay in between. The CDR3 covers 22 residues.